This TCR beta chain was captured in a study of T cell responses to AZD1222 COVID-19 vaccine (dated by TCRdb to the early 2020s). With respect to the entire study: Because spike-specific TCR depth and breadth did not differ between the two schedules, AZD1222 recipients who got a second dose at roughly 4 weeks were pooled with those who got a second dose at roughly 12 weeks. TCR sequencing was performed for roughly 240 trial participants, of whom about 210 were given two doses of AZD1222 and around 25 were given two doses of MenACWY control vaccine. Trial participants were enrolled into age subgroups of 18-55, 56-69 and 70-plus years, which contained around 150, 28 and 57 TCR-sequenced participants, respectively. Broad study findings and their caveats: In the small 56-69-year group, the increase in depth fell short of significance, most likely because of low power. Conclusions about previously exposed vaccinees were limited because only a handful of AZD1222 recipients were SARS-CoV-2 seropositive at baseline. Because no samples from the day 14 peak response were available, repertoires could be characterized only after the peak T cell response. After two AZD1222 doses, both the breadth and the depth of spike-specific TCRs were significantly higher than at day 0 and than in MenACWY recipients. Reportedly, close to half of the unique spike-specific TCRs recognized epitopes lying outside the regions that are mutated in the B.1.351 and B.1.1.7 variants. Vaccine-associated CD4 TCRs spanned the whole spike protein, with dominant responses in regions 160-218 and 743-854. Most participants were white British and females outnumbered males, and the authors suggested that clonal diversity may have been underestimated.

A word on this clone: Its antigen specificity is not known. No base-level quality is on record; no much larger clone is a single base apart.

The junction shows trimming of 4 bases on V and 5 bases on J, and the gene matches do not reach 10 bases of it. CDR1 and CDR2 (LGHDT, YNNKEL) derive from the germline V gene (reference sequence). The CDR3 goes from the cysteine to the phenylalanine over 15 residues. Of all the DNA, just the CDR3 is kept, 45 bases in frame from base 1. The CDR3 regions of human TCRbeta chains were analyzed by immunosequencing. On the authors' methods: Repertoire TCRs were matched against a reference library of SARS-CoV-2-specific TCRs generated with the MIRA antigen-specificity platform. Breadth was defined as the fraction of unique TCRs that were SARS-CoV-2-associated. Depth was defined as the fraction of total T cells that were SARS-CoV-2-associated. Using the MIRA data, each spike-specific TCR was mapped to the spike region that the TCR reacts to and placed in a CD4 or CD8 class. Log10-transformed breadth and depth values were compared by one-way ANOVA with Sidak's multiple comparisons tests. The immuneACCESS repertoire file appears here via TCRdb, limited to in-frame rearrangements. These files lack a portion of the clones; in checked studies, under half of the deficit traces to unresolved V genes, and the cause of the others is not known. That table gives V, J and clone size, and the DNA gave D and trimming. The sample data list just over 95,000 clones, and roughly nine tenths of these were observed just once. Jointly, the top ten make up around 3.5% of the sample.

The intended sense of this specimen's time point label: baseline before first vaccination. The vaccinee samples were drawn from two UK trials, COV001 and COV002, one of which was a single-blind randomized controlled phase 2/3 trial testing AZD1222 (ChAdOx1 nCoV-19) in healthy adults. For TCRbeta chain sequencing, PBMC samples from trial participants were taken at day 0 and at day 28 after the second dose. The sample in question was peripheral blood, obtained on day 0 of AZD1222 vaccination. The sequence is built from TRBV3-1 (or the pseudogene TRBV3-2) and TRBJ2-7; 8 junctional bases match TRBD1. The clonotype comes from an adult in good health. The CDR3 protein: CASSRRTGQRNEQYF. The DNA reads TGTGCCAGCAGCCGGCGGACAGGGCAGAGAAACGAGCAGTACTTC.